This TCR beta chain is drawn from a study of blood T cell repertoires in COVID-19. Across the study: Samples of COVID-19 (acute and convalescent) were obtained from the United States, Italy and Spain. T cells, B-cell-depleted T cells, or PBMCs supplied cDNA or gDNA.

The authors' processing: It was from reference gene primer amplification that nucleated cell counts were estimated. Method: immunoSEQ multiplex PCR; TCRdb's copy keeps in-frame clones and lacks some. That table gives V, J and clone size, and the DNA gave D and trimming. The sample records about 21,000 clones, over 80% being singletons. This CDR3 spans 16 amino acids. The V gene lost 3 bases and the J gene lost 9 bases, with 22 bases spanning the gap. Germline V gene sequence: CDR1 SGDLS, CDR2 YYNGEE. The sequence derives from a man of 80 years or more with active or convalescent COVID-19. The sequenced sample consisted of peripheral blood. The V call is TRBV9, the J call TRBJ2-1, with D possibly TRBD2 on 6 matching bases. This chain's CDR3 is CASSEFTGTPTSEQFF. The CDR3 DNA reads as TGTGCCAGCAGCGAATTCACCGGGACTCCTACCTCTGAGCAGTTCTTC.